A selection of T cell receptor beta chains follows, all from one sample in a study of T cell clones after liver transplantation. Assay: immunoSEQ multiplex PCR; the TCRdb copy retains only in-frame clones and omits some. The repertoire holds around 71,000 clones, about four fifths seen once, with about 0.79% in the top ten. The sequenced sample was CD4+ T cells from blood, obtained 12 months after liver transplant. Source of these receptors: a human patient who received a liver transplant. The graft donor may account for some of the T cells. The CDR3 runs from the conserved cysteine through the conserved F or W. Fields, in order: CDR3 DNA, CDR3 protein, J gene, clone size, D gene, V gene. A D gene is named only where the DNA matches it firmly. Clone size appears in some rows only: once, few, many, or a class for an expanded clone.

TGCAGCGCCCCGGACAGGGGGCATGTGGAGACTGAAGCTTTCTTT CSAPDRGHVETEAFF TRBJ1-1 once TRBD1 TRBV29-1
TGTGCCAGCACCTGGACTAGCGCATCCTACAATGAGCAGTTCTTC CASTWTSASYNEQFF TRBJ2-1 NA TRBD2 TRBV2
TGTGCCAGCAGTTTCAGGACAGACACTAGCAATCAGCCCCAGCATTTT CASSFRTDTSNQPQHF TRBJ1-5 NA NA TRBV28
TGTGCCAGCAGTCCCAAGACTGGGGGTGATACGCAGTATTTT CASSPKTGGDTQYF TRBJ2-3 NA NA TRBV27
TGTGCCAGCAGCGGCCGACTAGCGGGAGGCGCAGATACGCAGTATTTT CASSGRLAGGADTQYF TRBJ2-3 NA TRBD2 TRBV13
TGCACCACCAGGGAGGGGGGGGCAGCCGGGGAGCTGTTTTTT CTTREGGAAGELFF TRBJ2-2 NA NA TRBV29-1
TGCGCCAGCAGCCCCCGGGACAGGGGAGGGAACACTGAAGCTTTCTTT CASSPRDRGGNTEAFF TRBJ1-1 few TRBD1 TRBV5-1
TGTGCCAGCAGCCAACCTAGAAGAGAGACCCAGTACTTC CASSQPRRETQYF TRBJ2-5 NA NA TRBV14
TGTGCCAGCTCACCAGGGTTCGGCCCCTACGAGCAGTACTTC CASSPGFGPYEQYF TRBJ2-7 NA NA TRBV18
TGTGCCAGCAGGGAACAGGGGTTGGGGTACTCGTCTGGAAACACCATATATTTT CASREQGLGYSSGNTIYF TRBJ1-3 NA TRBD1 TRBV28
TGCGCCAGCAGCTTGGGTCAGATTCTTGGCTACACCTTC CASSLGQILGYTF TRBJ1-2 NA NA TRBV5-1
TGTGGGTCGCAAGATAACTATGGCTACACCTTC CGSQDNYGYTF TRBJ1-2 NA NA TRBV20-1
TGTGCCAGCAGTTTGGAAGGGGCCCCTGCAACTAATGAAAAACTGTTTTTT CASSLEGAPATNEKLFF TRBJ1-4 NA NA TRBV28
TGTGCCAGCAGTTTGTCACAGGGGGCGCCGTTGGTTCAGAAAGCTTTCTTT CASSLSQGAPLVQKAFF TRBJ1-1 NA TRBD1 TRBV28
TGCGCCAGCAGCGGCGGACACGCTCCTCCCGGGAGGGCCGACTACGAGCAGTACTTC CASSGGHAPPGRADYEQYF TRBJ2-7 NA TRBD2 TRBV5-1
TGCGCCAGCAGCTTGCAGGGGGCTTCCTACAATGAGCAGTTCTTC CASSLQGASYNEQFF TRBJ2-1 NA TRBD1 TRBV5-1